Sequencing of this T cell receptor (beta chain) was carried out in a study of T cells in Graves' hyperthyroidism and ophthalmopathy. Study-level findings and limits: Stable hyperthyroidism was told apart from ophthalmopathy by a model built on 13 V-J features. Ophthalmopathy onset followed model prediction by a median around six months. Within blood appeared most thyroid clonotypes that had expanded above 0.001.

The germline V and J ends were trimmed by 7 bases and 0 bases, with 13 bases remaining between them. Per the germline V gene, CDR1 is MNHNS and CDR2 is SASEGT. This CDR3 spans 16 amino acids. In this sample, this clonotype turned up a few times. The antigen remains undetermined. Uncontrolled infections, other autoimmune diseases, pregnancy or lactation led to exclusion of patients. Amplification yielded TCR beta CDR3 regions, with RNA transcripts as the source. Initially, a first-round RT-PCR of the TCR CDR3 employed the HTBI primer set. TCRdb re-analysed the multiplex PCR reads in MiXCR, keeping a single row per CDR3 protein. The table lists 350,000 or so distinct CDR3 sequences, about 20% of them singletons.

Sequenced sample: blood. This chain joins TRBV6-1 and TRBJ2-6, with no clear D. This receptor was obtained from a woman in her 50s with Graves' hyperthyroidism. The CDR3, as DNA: TGTGCCAGCATCTACGGACGGAGCTCTGGGGCCAACGTCCTGACTTTC. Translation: CASIYGRSSGANVLTF.